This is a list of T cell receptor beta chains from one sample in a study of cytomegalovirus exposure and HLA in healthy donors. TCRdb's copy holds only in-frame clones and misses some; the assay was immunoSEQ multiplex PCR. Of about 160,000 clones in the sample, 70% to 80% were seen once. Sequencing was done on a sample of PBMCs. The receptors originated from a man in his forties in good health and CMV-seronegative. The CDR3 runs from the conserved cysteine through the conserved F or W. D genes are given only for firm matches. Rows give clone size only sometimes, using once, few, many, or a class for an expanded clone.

cdr3_nt: TGTGCCAGCAGCTTGGGACAGGAAGAGTACCAAGAGACCCAGTACTTC
cdr3_aa: CASSLGQEEYQETQYF
v_call: TRBV5-8
clone_size: NA
j_call: TRBJ2-5
d_call: NA

cdr3_nt: TGTGCCAGTAGGGCAGGGAGGGGATACGAGCAGTACTTC
cdr3_aa: CASRAGRGYEQYF
v_call: TRBV19
clone_size: NA
j_call: TRBJ2-7
d_call: TRBD2

cdr3_nt: TGTGCCAGCTCGCACCCTGACAGGGATCGTAACGAGCAGTACTTC
cdr3_aa: CASSHPDRDRNEQYF
v_call: TRBV18
clone_size: NA
j_call: TRBJ2-7
d_call: TRBD1

cdr3_nt: TGCAGCGTTGCCCCCAGGGGGACTAATGAAAAACTGTTTTTT
cdr3_aa: CSVAPRGTNEKLFF
v_call: TRBV29-1
clone_size: NA
j_call: TRBJ1-4
d_call: TRBD1

cdr3_nt: TGTGCCAGCAGTTACCGCCTAGGGGACAGGGGCTACGAGCAGTACTTC
cdr3_aa: CASSYRLGDRGYEQYF
v_call: TRBV6-5
clone_size: NA
j_call: TRBJ2-7
d_call: TRBD1

cdr3_nt: TGCGCCAGCAGCCAAGATCGGGACACTGAAGCTTTCTTT
cdr3_aa: CASSQDRDTEAFF
v_call: TRBV5-4
clone_size: few
j_call: TRBJ1-1
d_call: NA

cdr3_nt: TGTGCCAGCAGCGTAGCTTGGACTAGCGGGGGGGTGACAGATACGCAGTATTTT
cdr3_aa: CASSVAWTSGGVTDTQYF
v_call: TRBV9
clone_size: NA
j_call: TRBJ2-3
d_call: TRBD2

cdr3_nt: TGTGCCAGCAGCTCCCTCGACAGGGGAGTCACCGGGGAGCTGTTTTTT
cdr3_aa: CASSSLDRGVTGELFF
v_call: TRBV7-9
clone_size: NA
j_call: TRBJ2-2
d_call: TRBD1

cdr3_nt: TGTGCCAGCAGCGTAGGGGCGGGCAGCCTCTCTGGGGCCAACGTCCTGACTTTC
cdr3_aa: CASSVGAGSLSGANVLTF
v_call: TRBV9
clone_size: NA
j_call: TRBJ2-6
d_call: NA

cdr3_nt: TGTGCCAGCAGCCCCGGACAGCTCTGGAGAGAGACCCAGTACTTC
cdr3_aa: CASSPGQLWRETQYF
v_call: TRBV7-3
clone_size: NA
j_call: TRBJ2-5
d_call: NA

cdr3_nt: TGTGCCAGCAGCTTAAGCAAAGGGGGCAGTGAGCAGTTCTTC
cdr3_aa: CASSLSKGGSEQFF
v_call: TRBV7-2
clone_size: NA
j_call: TRBJ2-1
d_call: TRBD1

cdr3_nt: TGCGCCAGCGGACAAAACACAGGGGCCAAGAACACTGAAGCTTTCTTT
cdr3_aa: CASGQNTGAKNTEAFF
v_call: TRBV5-1
clone_size: NA
j_call: TRBJ1-1
d_call: TRBD1

cdr3_nt: TGTGCCAGCACCCCCGGGACAACGGAGCAGCCCCAGCATTTT
cdr3_aa: CASTPGTTEQPQHF
v_call: TRBV28
clone_size: NA
j_call: TRBJ1-5
d_call: NA

cdr3_nt: TGTGCCAGCAGCCCCCAAGGGGGGGGACGCACAGATACGCAGTATTTT
cdr3_aa: CASSPQGGGRTDTQYF
v_call: TRBV7-3
clone_size: NA
j_call: TRBJ2-3
d_call: NA

cdr3_nt: TGTGCCAGTAGTATCGCGCCGCGCTCCTACGAGCAGTACTTC
cdr3_aa: CASSIAPRSYEQYF
v_call: TRBV19
clone_size: few
j_call: TRBJ2-7
d_call: NA

cdr3_nt: TGTGCCAGTAGTATTACAGGGCCCAACTACGAGCAGTACTTC
cdr3_aa: CASSITGPNYEQYF
v_call: TRBV19
clone_size: NA
j_call: TRBJ2-7
d_call: NA

cdr3_nt: TGTGCCAGCAGCTTAGGCTATGCTGGCGGGGAGCTGTTTTTT
cdr3_aa: CASSLGYAGGELFF
v_call: TRBV7-2
clone_size: NA
j_call: TRBJ2-2
d_call: NA

cdr3_nt: TGCGCCAGCAGCTTGACACCCGATAGCAATCAGCCCCAGCATTTT
cdr3_aa: CASSLTPDSNQPQHF
v_call: TRBV5-1
clone_size: NA
j_call: TRBJ1-5
d_call: NA